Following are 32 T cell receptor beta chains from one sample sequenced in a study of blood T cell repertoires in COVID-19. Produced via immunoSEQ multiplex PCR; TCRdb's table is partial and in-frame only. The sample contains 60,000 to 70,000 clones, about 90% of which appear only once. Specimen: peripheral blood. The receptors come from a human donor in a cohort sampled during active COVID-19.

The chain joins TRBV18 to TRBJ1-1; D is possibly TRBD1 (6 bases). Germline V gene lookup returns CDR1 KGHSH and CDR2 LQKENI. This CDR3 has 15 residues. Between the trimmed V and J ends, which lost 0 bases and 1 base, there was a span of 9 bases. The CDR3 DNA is TGTGCCAGCTCACCACCAAAGACAGGGAACACTGAAGCTTTCTTT. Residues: CASSPPKTGNTEAFF.

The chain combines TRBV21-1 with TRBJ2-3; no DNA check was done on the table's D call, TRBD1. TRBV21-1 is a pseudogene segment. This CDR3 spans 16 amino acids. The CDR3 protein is CASSKGDSAHRDTQYF. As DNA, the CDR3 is TGTGCCAGCAGCAAAGGGGACAGTGCCCACAGAGATACGCAGTATTTT.

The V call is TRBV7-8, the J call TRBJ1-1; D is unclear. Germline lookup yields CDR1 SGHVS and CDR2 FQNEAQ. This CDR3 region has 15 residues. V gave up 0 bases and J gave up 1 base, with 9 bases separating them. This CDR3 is CASSLAPRQNTEAFF. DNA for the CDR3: TGTGCCAGCAGCTTAGCCCCGAGGCAGAACACTGAAGCTTTCTTT.

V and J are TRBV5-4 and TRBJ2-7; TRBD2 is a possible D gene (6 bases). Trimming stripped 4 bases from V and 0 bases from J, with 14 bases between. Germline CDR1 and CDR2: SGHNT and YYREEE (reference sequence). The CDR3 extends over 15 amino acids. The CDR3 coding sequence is TGTGCCAGCAGCCATGGGATTAGCGGCTCCTACGAGCAGTACTTC. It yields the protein CASSHGISGSYEQYF.

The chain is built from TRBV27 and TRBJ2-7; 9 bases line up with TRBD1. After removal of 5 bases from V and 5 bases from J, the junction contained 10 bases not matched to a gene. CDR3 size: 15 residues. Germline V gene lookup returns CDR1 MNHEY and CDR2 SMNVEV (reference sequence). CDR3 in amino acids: CASSPRSGTGHEQYF. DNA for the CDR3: TGTGCCAGCAGTCCGCGATCCGGGACAGGGCACGAGCAGTACTTC.

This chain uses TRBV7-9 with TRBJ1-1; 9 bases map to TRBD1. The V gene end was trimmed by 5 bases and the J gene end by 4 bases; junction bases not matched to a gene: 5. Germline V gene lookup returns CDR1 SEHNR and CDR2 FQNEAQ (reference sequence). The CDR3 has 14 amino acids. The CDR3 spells CASSRTGESTEAFF. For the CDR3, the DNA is TGTGCCAGCAGCCGGACAGGGGAATCCACTGAAGCTTTCTTT.

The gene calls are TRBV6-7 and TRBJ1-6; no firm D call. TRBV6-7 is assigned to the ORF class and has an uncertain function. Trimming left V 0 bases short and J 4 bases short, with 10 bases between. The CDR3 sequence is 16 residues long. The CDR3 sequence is CASSYSKTQYNSPLHF. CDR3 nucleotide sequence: TGTGCCAGCAGTTACTCGAAGACACAGTATAATTCACCCCTCCACTTT.

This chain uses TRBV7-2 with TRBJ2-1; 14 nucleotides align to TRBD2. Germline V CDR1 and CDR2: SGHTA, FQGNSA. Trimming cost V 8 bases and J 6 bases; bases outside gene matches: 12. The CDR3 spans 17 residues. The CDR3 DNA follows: TGTGCCAGCGATGGTTCCCGACTAGCGGGGGGGCTCAATGAGCAGTTCTTC. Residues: CASDGSRLAGGLNEQFF.

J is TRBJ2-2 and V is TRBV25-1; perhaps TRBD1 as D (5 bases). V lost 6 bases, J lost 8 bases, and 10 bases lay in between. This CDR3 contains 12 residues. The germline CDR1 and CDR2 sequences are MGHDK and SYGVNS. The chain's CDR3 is CASRTVWGELFF. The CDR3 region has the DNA TGTGCCAGCAGGACAGTATGGGGGGAGCTGTTTTTT. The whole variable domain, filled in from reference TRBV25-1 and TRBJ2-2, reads EADIYQTPRYLVIGTGKKITLECSQTMGHDKMYWYQQDPGMELHLIHYSYGVNSTEKGDLSSESTVSRIRTEHFPLTLESARPSHTSQYLCASRTVWGELFFGEGSRLTVL.

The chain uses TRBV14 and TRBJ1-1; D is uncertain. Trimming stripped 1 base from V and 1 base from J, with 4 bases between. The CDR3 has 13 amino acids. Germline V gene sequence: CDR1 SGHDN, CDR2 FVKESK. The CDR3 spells CASSQGQNTEAFF. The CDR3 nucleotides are TGTGCCAGCAGCCAAGGACAGAACACTGAAGCTTTCTTT. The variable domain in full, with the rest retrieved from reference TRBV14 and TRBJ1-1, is EAGVTQFPSHSVIEKGQTVTLRCDPISGHDNLYWYRRVMGKEIKFLLHFVKESKQDESGMPNNRFLAERTGGTYSTLKVQPAELEDSGVYFCASSQGQNTEAFFGQGTRLTVV.

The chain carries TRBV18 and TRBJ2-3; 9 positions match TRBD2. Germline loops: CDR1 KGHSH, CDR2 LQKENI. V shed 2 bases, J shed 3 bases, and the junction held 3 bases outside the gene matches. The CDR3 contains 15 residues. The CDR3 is CASSPGLAGTDTQYF. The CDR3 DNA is TGTGCCAGCTCACCAGGCCTAGCGGGAACAGATACGCAGTATTTT.

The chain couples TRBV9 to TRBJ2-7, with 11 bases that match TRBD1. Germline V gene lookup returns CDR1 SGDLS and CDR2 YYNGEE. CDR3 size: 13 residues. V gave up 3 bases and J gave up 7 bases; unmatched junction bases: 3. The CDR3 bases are TGTGCCAGCAGCGGGGACAGGGGGTGGGAGCAGTACTTC. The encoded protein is CASSGDRGWEQYF.

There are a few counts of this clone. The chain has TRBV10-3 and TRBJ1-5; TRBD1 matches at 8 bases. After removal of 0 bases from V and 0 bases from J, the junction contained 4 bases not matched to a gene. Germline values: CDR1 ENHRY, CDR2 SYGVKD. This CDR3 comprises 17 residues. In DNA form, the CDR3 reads TGTGCCATCAGTGAGTCCCAGGGGGCGGATAGCAATCAGCCCCAGCATTTT. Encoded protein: CAISESQGADSNQPQHF.

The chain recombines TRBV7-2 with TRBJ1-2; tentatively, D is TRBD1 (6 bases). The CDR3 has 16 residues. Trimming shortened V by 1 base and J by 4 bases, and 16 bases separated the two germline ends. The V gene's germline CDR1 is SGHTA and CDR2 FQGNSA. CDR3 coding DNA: TGTGCCAGCAGCTTAGACGGGGGGCGCCCCGGCTATGGCTACACCTTC. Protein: CASSLDGGRPGYGYTF. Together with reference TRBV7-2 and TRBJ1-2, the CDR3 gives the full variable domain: GAGVSQSPSNKVTEKGKDVELRCDPISGHTALYWYRQSLGQGLEFLIYFQGNSAPDKSGLPSDRFSAERTGGSVSTLTIQRTQQEDSAVYLCASSLDGGRPGYGYTFGSGTRLTVV.

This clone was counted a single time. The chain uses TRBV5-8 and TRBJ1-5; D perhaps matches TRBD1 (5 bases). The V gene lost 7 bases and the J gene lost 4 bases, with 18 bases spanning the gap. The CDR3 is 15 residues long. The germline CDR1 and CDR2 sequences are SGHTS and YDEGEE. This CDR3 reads CASHGGRGRNQPQHF. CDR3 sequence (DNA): TGTGCCAGCCACGGGGGAAGGGGCCGGAATCAGCCCCAGCATTTT.

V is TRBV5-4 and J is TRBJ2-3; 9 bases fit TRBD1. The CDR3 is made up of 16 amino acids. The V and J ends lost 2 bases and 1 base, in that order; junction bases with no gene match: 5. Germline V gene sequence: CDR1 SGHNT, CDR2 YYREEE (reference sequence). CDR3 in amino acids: CASSFARDRGTDTQYF. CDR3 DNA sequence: TGTGCCAGCAGCTTTGCCAGGGACAGGGGCACAGATACGCAGTATTTT. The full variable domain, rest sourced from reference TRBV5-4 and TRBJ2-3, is ETGVTQSPTHLIKTRGQQVTLRCSSQSGHNTVSWYQQALGQGPQFIFQYYREEENGRGNFPPRFSGLQFPNYSSELNVNALELDDSALYLCASSFARDRGTDTQYFGPGTRLTVL.

The DNA of the CDR3 is TGTGCCAGCAGCGTAGGAGGACTAGCAAGTCGGGATACGCAGTATTTT. Protein product: CASSVGGLASRDTQYF. The gene calls are TRBV9 and TRBJ2-3; 8 bases line up with TRBD2. This CDR3 spans 16 amino acids. Per germline, CDR1 SGDLS and CDR2 YYNGEE. Trimming at V came to 0 bases and at J to 6 bases, leaving 9 bases not matched to a gene.

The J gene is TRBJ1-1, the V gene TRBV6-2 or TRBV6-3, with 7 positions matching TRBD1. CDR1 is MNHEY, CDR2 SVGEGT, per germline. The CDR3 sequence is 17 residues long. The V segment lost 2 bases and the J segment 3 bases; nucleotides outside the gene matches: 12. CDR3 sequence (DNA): TGTGCCAGCAGTTACACGTTGGCGACAGGGCCGGACACTGAAGCTTTCTTT. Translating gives CASSYTLATGPDTEAFF.

In DNA, the CDR3 is TGTGCCAGCAGCTTGGGCCTGCGCCTGGGGCGGGAGAACTACGAGCAGTACTTC. It yields the protein CASSLGLRLGRENYEQYF. The V gene is TRBV7-6, the J gene TRBJ2-7; TRBD2 agrees at 7 bases. Unmatched junction bases numbered 17, after V lost 3 bases and J lost 3 bases. Germline-derived CDR1 and CDR2 are SGHVS and FNYEAQ. This CDR3 contains 18 residues.

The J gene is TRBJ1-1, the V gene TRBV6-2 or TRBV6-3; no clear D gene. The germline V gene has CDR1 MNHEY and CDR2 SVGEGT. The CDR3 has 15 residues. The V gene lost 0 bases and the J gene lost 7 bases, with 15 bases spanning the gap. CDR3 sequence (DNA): TGTGCCAGCAGTTACTCGTTACGCGGCAGTGGTGAAGCTTTCTTT. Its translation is CASSYSLRGSGEAFF.

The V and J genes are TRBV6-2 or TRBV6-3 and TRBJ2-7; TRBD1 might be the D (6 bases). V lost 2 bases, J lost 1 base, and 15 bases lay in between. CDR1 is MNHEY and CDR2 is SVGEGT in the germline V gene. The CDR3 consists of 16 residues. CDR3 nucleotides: TGTGCCAGCAGTTACAGCTCGGACAGCGTATCCTACGAGCAGTACTTC. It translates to CASSYSSDSVSYEQYF.

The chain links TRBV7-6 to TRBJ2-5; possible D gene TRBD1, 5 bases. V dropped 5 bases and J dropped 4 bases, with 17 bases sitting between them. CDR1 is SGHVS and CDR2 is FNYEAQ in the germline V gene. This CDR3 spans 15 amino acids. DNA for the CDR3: TGTGCCAGCAGCGCCCGATCAGTAAGGGGAGAGACCCAGTACTTC. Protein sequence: CASSARSVRGETQYF.

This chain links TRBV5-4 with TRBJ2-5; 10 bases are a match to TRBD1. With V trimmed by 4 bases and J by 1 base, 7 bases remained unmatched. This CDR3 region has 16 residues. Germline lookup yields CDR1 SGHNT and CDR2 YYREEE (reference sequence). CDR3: CASSVGTGVFQETQYF. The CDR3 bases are TGTGCCAGCAGCGTCGGGACAGGGGTATTCCAAGAGACCCAGTACTTC.

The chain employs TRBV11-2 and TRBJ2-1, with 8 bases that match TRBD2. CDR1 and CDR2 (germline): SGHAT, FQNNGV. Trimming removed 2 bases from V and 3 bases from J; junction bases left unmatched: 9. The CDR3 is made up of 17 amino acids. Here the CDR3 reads CASSLYSWAGGYNEQFF. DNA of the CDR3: TGTGCCAGCAGCTTATATTCCTGGGCGGGGGGCTACAATGAGCAGTTCTTC.

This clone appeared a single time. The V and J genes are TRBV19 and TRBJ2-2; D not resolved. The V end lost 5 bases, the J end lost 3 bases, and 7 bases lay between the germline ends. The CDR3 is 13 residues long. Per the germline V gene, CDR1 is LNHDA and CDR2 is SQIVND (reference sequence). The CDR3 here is CASSFLDTGELFF. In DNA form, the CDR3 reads TGTGCCAGTAGTTTTCTTGACACCGGGGAGCTGTTTTTT.

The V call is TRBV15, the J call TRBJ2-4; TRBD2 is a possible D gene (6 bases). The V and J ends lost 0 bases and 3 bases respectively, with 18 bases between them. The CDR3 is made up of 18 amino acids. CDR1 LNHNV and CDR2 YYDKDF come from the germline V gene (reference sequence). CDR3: CATSRELFGGEGKNIQYF. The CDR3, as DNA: TGTGCCACCAGCAGAGAACTTTTCGGGGGAGAGGGCAAAAACATTCAGTACTTC. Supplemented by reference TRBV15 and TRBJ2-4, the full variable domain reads DAMVIQNPRYQVTQFGKPVTLSCSQTLNHNVMYWYQQKSSQAPKLLFHYYDKDFNNEADTPDNFQSRRPNTSFCFLDIRSPGLGDTAMYLCATSRELFGGEGKNIQYFGAGTRLSVL.

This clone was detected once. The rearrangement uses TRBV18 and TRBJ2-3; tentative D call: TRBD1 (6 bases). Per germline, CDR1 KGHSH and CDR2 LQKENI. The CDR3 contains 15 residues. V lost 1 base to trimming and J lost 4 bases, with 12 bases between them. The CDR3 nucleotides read TGTGCCAGCTCACCACTAGCACAGGGATCAGATACGCAGTATTTT. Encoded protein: CASSPLAQGSDTQYF.

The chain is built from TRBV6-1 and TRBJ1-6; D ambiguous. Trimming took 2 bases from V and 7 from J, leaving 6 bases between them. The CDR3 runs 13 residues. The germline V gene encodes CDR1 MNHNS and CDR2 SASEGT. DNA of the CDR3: TGTGCCAGCAGTGAACTACCGAATTCACCCCTCCACTTT. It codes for CASSELPNSPLHF.

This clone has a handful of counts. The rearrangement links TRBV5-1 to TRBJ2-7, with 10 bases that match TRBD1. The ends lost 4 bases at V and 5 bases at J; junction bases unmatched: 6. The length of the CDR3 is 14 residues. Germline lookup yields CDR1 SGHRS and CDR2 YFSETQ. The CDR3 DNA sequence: TGCGCCAGCAGCCCCCAGACAGGGGGCAACGAGCAGTACTTC. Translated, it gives CASSPQTGGNEQYF. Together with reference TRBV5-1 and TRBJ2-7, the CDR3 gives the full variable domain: KAGVTQTPRYLIKTRGQQVTLSCSPISGHRSVSWYQQTPGQGLQFLFEYFSETQRNKGNFPGRFSGRQFSNSRSEMNVSTLELGDSALYLCASSPQTGGNEQYFGPGTRLTVT.

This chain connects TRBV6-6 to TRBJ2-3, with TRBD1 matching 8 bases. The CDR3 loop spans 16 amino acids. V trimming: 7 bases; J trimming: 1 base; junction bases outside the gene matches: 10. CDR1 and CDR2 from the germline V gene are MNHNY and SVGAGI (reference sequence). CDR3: CASNQPTGEGTDTQYF. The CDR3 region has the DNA TGTGCCAGCAACCAACCGACAGGGGAGGGCACAGATACGCAGTATTTT.

The CDR3 nucleotides read TGTGCCAGCAGCCAAGGACAGGGGGCCCAAGAGACCCAGTACTTC. It encodes CASSQGQGAQETQYF. This rearrangement joins TRBV4-2 to TRBJ2-5, with 10 bases fitting TRBD1. Trimming cost V 1 base and J 1 base; bases outside gene matches: 0. The CDR3 length is 15 residues. The germline gives CDR1 LGHNA, CDR2 YNFKEQ.

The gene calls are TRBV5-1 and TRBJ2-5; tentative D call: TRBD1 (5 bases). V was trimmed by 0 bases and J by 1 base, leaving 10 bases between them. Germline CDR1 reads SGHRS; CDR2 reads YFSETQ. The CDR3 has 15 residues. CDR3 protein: CASSLGGAPQETQYF. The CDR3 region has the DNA TGCGCCAGCAGCTTGGGTGGGGCCCCCCAAGAGACCCAGTACTTC. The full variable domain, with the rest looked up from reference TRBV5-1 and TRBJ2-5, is KAGVTQTPRYLIKTRGQQVTLSCSPISGHRSVSWYQQTPGQGLQFLFEYFSETQRNKGNFPGRFSGRQFSNSRSEMNVSTLELGDSALYLCASSLGGAPQETQYFGPGTRLLVL.